The following is a T cell receptor (beta chain) sequence with its context. The sample is drawn from a study of brain T cells in children with intractable seizures. The protocol was immunoSEQ multiplex PCR, while the TCRdb copy is restricted to in-frame clones and leaves out a portion. The data contain approximately 40,000 clones, over 75% of them singletons. The sequenced cases were selected for having the highest brain T cell transcript signatures. J was trimmed by 8 bases and V by 3 bases; bases with no gene match: 9. CDR3 size: 14 residues. Per the germline V gene, CDR1 is LNHDA and CDR2 is SQIVND (reference sequence).

The TCR was taken from a girl aged 2-10 years with tuberous sclerosis and intractable seizures. The sequencing used peripheral blood, collected at surgery. The chain recombines TRBV19 with TRBJ1-2; 7 bases line up with TRBD1. The DNA of the CDR3 is TGTGCCAGTAGTATCAGACAGGGTTCAGCCGGCTACACCTTC. It translates to CASSIRQGSAGYTF.